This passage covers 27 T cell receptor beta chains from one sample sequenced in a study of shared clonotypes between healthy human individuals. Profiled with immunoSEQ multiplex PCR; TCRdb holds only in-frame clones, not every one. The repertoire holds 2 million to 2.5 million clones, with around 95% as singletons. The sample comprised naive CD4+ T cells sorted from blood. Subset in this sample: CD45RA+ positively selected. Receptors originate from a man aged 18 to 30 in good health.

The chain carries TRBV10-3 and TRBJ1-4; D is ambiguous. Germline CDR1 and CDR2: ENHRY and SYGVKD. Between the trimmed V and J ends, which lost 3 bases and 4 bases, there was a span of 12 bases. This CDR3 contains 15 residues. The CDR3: CAISEKVLGNEKLFF. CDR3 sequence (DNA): TGTGCCATCAGTGAAAAGGTGTTGGGTAATGAAAAACTGTTTTTT.

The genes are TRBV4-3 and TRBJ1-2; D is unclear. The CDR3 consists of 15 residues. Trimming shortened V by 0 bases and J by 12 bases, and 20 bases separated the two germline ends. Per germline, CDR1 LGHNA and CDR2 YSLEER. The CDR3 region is CASSQDQTYSGWHTF. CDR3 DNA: TGCGCCAGCAGCCAAGATCAGACCTATTCGGGATGGCACACCTTC.

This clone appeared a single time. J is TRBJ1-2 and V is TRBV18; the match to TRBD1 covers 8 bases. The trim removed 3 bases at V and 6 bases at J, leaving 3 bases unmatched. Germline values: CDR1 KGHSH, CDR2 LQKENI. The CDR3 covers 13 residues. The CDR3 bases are TGTGCCAGCTCACCTGTACAGGGGGATGGCTACACCTTC. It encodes CASSPVQGDGYTF.

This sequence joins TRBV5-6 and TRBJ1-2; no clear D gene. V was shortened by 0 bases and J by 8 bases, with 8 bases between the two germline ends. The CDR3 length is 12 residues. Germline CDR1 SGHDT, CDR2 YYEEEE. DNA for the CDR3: TGTGCCAGCAGCTTGGGAAAAGAGGGCTACACCTTC. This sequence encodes CASSLGKEGYTF.

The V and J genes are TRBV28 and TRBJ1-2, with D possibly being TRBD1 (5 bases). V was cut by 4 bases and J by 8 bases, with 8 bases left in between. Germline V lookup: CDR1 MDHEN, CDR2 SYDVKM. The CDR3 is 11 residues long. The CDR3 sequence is CASSYRGGYTF. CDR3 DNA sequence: TGTGCCAGCAGTTATAGGGGAGGCTACACCTTC.

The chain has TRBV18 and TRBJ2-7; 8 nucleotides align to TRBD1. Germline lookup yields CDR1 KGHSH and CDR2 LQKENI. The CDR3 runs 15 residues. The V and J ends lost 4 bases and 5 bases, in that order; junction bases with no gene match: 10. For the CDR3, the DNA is TGTGCCAGCTCACAGTTCTCAGACAGGGGCAACGAGCAGTACTTC. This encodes CASSQFSDRGNEQYF.

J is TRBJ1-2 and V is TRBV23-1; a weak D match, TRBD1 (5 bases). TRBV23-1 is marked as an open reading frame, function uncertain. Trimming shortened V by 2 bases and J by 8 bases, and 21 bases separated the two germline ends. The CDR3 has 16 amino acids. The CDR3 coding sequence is TGCGCCAGCAGTCAAGAAGGGACCAGATCCTGGGGAGGCTACACCTTC. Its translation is CASSQEGTRSWGGYTF.

The CDR3 sequence is CASSSPSGRMETQYF. CDR3 nucleotides: TGTGCCAGCAGCTCGCCTAGCGGGAGGATGGAGACCCAGTACTTC. J is TRBJ2-5 and V is TRBV5-4, with 11 bases fitting TRBD2. J lost 5 bases, V lost 3 bases, and 6 bases had no gene match. The CDR3 contains 15 residues. From germline, CDR1 is SGHNT and CDR2 YYREEE (reference sequence).

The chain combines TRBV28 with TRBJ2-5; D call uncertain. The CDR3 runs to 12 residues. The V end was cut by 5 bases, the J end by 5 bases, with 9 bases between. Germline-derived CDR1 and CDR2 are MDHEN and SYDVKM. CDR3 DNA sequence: TGTGCCAGCAGTGTTGGTTTGGAGACCCAGTACTTC. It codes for CASSVGLETQYF.

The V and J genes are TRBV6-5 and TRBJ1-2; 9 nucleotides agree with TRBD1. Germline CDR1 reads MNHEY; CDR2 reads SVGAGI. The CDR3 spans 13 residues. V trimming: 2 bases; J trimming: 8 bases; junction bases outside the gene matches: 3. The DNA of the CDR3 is TGTGCCAGCAGTTACGGGACAGGGAAGGGCTACACCTTC. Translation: CASSYGTGKGYTF.

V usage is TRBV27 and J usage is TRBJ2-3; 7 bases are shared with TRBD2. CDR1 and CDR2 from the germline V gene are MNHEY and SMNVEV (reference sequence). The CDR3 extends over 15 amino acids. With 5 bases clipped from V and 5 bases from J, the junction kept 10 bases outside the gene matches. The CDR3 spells CASSPIGGSVDTQYF. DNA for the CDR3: TGTGCCAGCAGTCCGATCGGGGGGTCGGTAGATACGCAGTATTTT.

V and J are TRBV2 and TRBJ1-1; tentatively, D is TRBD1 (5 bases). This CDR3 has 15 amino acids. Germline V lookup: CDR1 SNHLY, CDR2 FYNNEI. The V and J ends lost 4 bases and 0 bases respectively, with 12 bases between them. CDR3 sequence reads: CASSGGGIMNTEAFF. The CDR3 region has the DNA TGTGCCAGCAGTGGTGGGGGAATAATGAACACTGAAGCTTTCTTT.

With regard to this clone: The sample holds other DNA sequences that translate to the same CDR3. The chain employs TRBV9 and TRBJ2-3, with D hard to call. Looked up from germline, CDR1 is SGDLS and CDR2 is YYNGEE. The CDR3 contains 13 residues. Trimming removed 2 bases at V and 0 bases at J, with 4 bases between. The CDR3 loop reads CASSVASTDTQYF. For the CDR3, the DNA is TGTGCCAGCAGCGTTGCCAGCACAGATACGCAGTATTTT.

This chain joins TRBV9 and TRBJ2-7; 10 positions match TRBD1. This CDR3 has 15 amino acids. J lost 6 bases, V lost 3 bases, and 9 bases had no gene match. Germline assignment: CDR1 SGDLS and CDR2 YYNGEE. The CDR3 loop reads CASSGPDRGTTEQYF. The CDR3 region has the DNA TGTGCCAGCAGCGGCCCGGACAGGGGGACTACCGAGCAGTACTTC.

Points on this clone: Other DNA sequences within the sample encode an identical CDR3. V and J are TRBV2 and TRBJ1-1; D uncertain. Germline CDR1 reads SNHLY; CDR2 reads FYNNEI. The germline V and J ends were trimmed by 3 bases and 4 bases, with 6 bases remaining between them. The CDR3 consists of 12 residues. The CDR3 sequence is CASSDLGTEAFF. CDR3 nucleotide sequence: TGTGCCAGCAGTGACCTGGGCACTGAAGCTTTCTTT. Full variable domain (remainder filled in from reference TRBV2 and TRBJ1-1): EPEVTQTPSHQVTQMGQEVILRCVPISNHLYFYWYRQILGQKVEFLVSFYNNEISEKSEIFDDQFSVERPDGSNFTLKIRSTKLEDSAMYFCASSDLGTEAFFGQGTRLTVV.

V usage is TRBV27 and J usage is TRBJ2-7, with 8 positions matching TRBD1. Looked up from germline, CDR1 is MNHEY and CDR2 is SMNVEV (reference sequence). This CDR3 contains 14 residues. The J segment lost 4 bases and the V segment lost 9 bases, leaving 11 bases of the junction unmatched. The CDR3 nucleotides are TGTGCCAGTTACGACAGGGGTGGATCATACGAGCAGTACTTC. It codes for CASYDRGGSYEQYF.

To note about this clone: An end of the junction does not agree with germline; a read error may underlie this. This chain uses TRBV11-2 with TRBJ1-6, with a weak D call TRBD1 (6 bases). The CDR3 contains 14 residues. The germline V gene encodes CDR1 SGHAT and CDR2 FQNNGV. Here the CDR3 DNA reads TGTGCCAGCAGCCAGACCCGGGACACGGGTTTCCTCTTCTTT. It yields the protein CASSQTRDTGFLFF.

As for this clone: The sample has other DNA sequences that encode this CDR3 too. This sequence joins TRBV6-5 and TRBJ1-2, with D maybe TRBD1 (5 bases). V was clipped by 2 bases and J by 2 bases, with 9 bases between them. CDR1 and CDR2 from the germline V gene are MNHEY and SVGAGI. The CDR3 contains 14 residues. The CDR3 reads CASSYRAGNYGYTF. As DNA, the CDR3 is TGTGCCAGCAGTTACCGCGCAGGGAACTATGGCTACACCTTC.

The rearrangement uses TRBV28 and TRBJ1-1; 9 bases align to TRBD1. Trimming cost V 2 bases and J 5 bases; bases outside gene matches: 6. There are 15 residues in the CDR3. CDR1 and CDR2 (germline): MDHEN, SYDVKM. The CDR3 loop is CASSLRTGVGTEAFF. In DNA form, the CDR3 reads TGTGCCAGCAGTTTACGGACAGGGGTTGGGACTGAAGCTTTCTTT.

The CDR3 here is CASSKADSPNEKLFF. The CDR3 nucleotides are TGTGCCAGCTCAAAAGCCGACAGCCCAAATGAAAAACTGTTTTTT. This rearrangement joins TRBV18 to TRBJ1-4; D is possibly TRBD1 (5 bases). V dropped 5 bases and J dropped 5 bases, with 15 bases sitting between them. The CDR3 consists of 15 residues. Germline V CDR1 and CDR2: KGHSH, LQKENI.

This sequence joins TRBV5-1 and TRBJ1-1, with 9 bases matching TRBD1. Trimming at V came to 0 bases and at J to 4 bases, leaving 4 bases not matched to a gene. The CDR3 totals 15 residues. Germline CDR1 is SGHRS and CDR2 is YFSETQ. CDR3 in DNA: TGCGCCAGCAGCTTGGACGGGACAGGGCTCACTGAAGCTTTCTTT. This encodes CASSLDGTGLTEAFF.

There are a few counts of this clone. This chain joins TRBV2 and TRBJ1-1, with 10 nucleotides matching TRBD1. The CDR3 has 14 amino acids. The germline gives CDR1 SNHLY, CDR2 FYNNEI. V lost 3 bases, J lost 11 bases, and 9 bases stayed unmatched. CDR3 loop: CASSESRTGGSAFF. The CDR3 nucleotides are TGTGCCAGCAGTGAGTCAAGGACAGGGGGATCGGCTTTCTTT.

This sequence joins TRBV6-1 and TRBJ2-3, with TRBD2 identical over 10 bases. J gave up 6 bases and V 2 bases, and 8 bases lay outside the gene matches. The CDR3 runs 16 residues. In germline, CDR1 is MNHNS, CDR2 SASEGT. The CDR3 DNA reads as TGTGCCAGCAGTGAATCGGCTAGCGGGAGAGCTGATACGCAGTATTTT. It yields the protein CASSESASGRADTQYF.

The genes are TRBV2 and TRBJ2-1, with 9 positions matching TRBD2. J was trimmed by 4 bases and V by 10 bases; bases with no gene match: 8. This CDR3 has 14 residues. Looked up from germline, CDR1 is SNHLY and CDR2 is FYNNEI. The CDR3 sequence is CATRRLAGYNEQFF. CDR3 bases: TGTGCCACCCGGCGGCTAGCGGGGTACAATGAGCAGTTCTTC.

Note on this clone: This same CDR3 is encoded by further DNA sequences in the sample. The CDR3 region is CASSLRTGGTGELFF. The CDR3 DNA follows: TGTGCCAGCAGTCTCCGAACAGGGGGCACCGGGGAGCTGTTTTTT. V and J are TRBV28 and TRBJ2-2; the match to TRBD1 covers 8 bases. The CDR3 is 15 amino acids. Losses at the gene ends were 5 bases for V and 4 bases for J; bases not matched to a gene: 6. CDR1 MDHEN and CDR2 SYDVKM come from the germline V gene. The full variable domain, with the rest looked up from reference TRBV28 and TRBJ2-2, is DVKVTQSSRYLVKRTGEKVFLECVQDMDHENMFWYRQDPGLGLRLIYFSYDVKMKEKGDIPEGYSVSREKKERFSLILESASTNQTSMYLCASSLRTGGTGELFFGEGSRLTVL.

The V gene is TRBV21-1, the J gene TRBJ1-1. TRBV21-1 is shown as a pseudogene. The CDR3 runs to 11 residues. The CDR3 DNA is TGTGCCAGCAACCGTCGGCGAGGCGCTTTCTTT. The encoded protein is CASNRRRGAFF.

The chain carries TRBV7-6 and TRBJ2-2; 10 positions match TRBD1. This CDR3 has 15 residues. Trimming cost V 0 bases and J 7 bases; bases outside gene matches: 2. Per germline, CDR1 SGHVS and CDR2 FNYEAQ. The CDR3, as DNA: TGTGCCAGCAGCTTAGCTGGGACAGGGGTCGGGGAGCTGTTTTTT. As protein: CASSLAGTGVGELFF.